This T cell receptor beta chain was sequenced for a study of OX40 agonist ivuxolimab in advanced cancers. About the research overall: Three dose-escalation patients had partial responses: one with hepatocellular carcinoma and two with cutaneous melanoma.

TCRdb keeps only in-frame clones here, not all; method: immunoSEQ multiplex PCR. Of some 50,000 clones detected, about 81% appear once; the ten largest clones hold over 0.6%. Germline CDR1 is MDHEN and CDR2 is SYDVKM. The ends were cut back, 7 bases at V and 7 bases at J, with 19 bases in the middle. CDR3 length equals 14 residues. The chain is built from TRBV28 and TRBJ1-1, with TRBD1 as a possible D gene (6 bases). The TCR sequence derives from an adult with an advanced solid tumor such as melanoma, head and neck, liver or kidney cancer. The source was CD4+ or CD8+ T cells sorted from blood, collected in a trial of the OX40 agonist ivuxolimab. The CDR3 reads CASINPGTIREAFF. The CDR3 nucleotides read TGTGCCAGCATTAACCCTGGGACAATCCGTGAAGCTTTCTTT.